This entry lists 5 T cell receptor beta chains sequenced from one sample in a study of human T cells and chemical hapten exposure. In TCRdb, the RACE reads were re-called with MiXCR into one record per CDR3 protein. The table lists 250,000 to 300,000 distinct CDR3 sequences, over 7.5% of them singletons. As to time point: pre-sensitization, week 0. Stated treatment: therapeutic diphenylcyclopropenone sensitization with weekly scalp DPC. The starting material was whole blood, obtained in connection with sensitization to the hapten diphenylcyclopropenone (DPC). These receptors originate from a man aged 18-30 years with alopecia areata. Some clones in this sample may be carry-over from other donors' samples.

V and J are TRBV29-1 and TRBJ2-5, with 9 nucleotides matching TRBD1. Germline CDR1 SQVTM, CDR2 ANQGSEA. Losses at the gene ends were 3 bases for V and 5 bases for J; bases not matched to a gene: 10. This CDR3 is built from 15 residues. CDR3 amino acids: CSVESDRGGPETQYF. The CDR3 DNA is TGCAGCGTTGAGTCTGACAGGGGGGGCCCCGAGACCCAGTACTTC.

This clonotype was detected only a few times. The rearrangement joins TRBV2 to TRBJ2-5; D ambiguous. This CDR3 contains 15 residues. Looked up from germline, CDR1 is SNHLY and CDR2 is FYNNEI. The V end lost 2 bases, the J end lost 7 bases, and 17 bases lay between the germline ends. CDR3 DNA sequence: TGTGCCAGCAGTGAATATCCACCCGGTCCCGGGACCCAGTACTTC. Translating it yields CASSEYPPGPGTQYF.

This clonotype was observed a handful of times. The chain joins TRBV7-9 to TRBJ2-5; 10 positions match TRBD1. There are 16 residues in the CDR3. V was clipped by 1 base and J by 6 bases; unmatched bases: 8. CDR1 and CDR2 (germline): SEHNR, FQNEAQ (reference sequence). CDR3 loop: CASSLGTGTGVKTQYF. CDR3 DNA: TGTGCCAGCAGCTTAGGAACCGGGACAGGGGTGAAGACCCAGTACTTC.

This chain links TRBV5-1 with TRBJ1-5; D ambiguous. The CDR3 covers 15 residues. The V gene lost 5 bases and the J gene lost 0 bases, with 12 bases spanning the gap. Per the germline V gene, CDR1 is SGHRS and CDR2 is YFSETQ. The CDR3 sequence: CASSLIGSSNQPQHF. Written as DNA, the CDR3 is TGCGCCAGCAGTCTGATAGGGTCTAGCAATCAGCCCCAGCATTTT. Drawing the rest from reference TRBV5-1 and TRBJ1-5, the complete variable domain is KAGVTQTPRYLIKTRGQQVTLSCSPISGHRSVSWYQQTPGQGLQFLFEYFSETQRNKGNFPGRFSGRQFSNSRSEMNVSTLELGDSALYLCASSLIGSSNQPQHFGDGTRLSIL.

The chain uses TRBV27 and TRBJ1-1, with D possibly being TRBD1 (6 bases). Trimming removed 3 bases at V and 7 bases at J, with 12 bases between. The CDR3 is 13 amino acids. In germline, CDR1 is MNHEY, CDR2 SMNVEV (reference sequence). CDR3: CASSLAVRGEAFF. The CDR3 DNA is TGTGCCAGCAGTTTGGCTGTCAGGGGTGAAGCTTTCTTT.